This entry concerns a single T cell receptor beta chain. Its antigen is unknown. These data come from a study of Ad26.COV2.S vaccination and SARS-CoV-2 variants. Findings and caveats of the study: Reportedly, after vaccination the spike-specific CD8+ and CD4+ T cell responses displayed substantial breadth. TCR breadth and depth analyses may have underestimated total T cell responses. Vaccinees and placebo recipients showed similar non-spike TCR breadth.

Sequencing used immunoSEQ multiplex PCR; TCRdb keeps in-frame clones, though not all of them. Of around 94,000 clones listed, about 78% were seen once; the top ten hold about 18%. The sequence came from a human donor who had recovered from COVID-19. The input for sequencing was peripheral blood, taken after recovery from COVID-19.

CDR3 protein: CASSIRRNSPLHF. CDR3 DNA: TGTGCCAGCAGCATACGGAGGAATTCACCCCTCCACTTT. The V gene is TRBV6-2 or TRBV6-3, the J gene TRBJ1-6; D is undetermined. The CDR3 loop spans 13 amino acids. CDR1 and CDR2 (germline): MNHEY, SVGEGT. The V and J ends lost 6 bases and 7 bases respectively, with 10 bases between them.